Sequencing of this T cell receptor (beta chain) was carried out in a study of early T cells in non-severe SARS-CoV-2 infection. Study-level information: Sequencing was performed on bulk RNA from unsorted whole blood, leaving chains unpaired. General study points: Missing private and CD4 specificities, VDJdb matching favored anti-spike CD8 responses.

V shed 2 bases and J 2 bases; nucleotides not matched to a gene: 8. The V gene's germline CDR1 is MGHRA and CDR2 YSYEKL. The CDR3 sequence is 16 residues long. Individually, cDNA molecules had unique molecular identifiers attached to them. TCRdb re-called the 5' RACE reads with MiXCR, one entry per CDR3 protein. The sample contains roughly 40,000 distinct CDR3 sequences, 9% to 15% of which appear only once. Points on this clonotype: As yet, its antigen is unknown.

The clonotype comes from an adult who was a healthcare worker with PCR-confirmed SARS-CoV-2 infection or an uninfected control (not recorded which). Sequenced material: whole blood. This rearrangement joins TRBV4-1 to TRBJ2-7; 8 positions match TRBD1. CDR3 nucleotides: TGCGCCAGCAGCCAAAAATTGCGGGACAGGACCTACGAGCAGTACTTC. Translation: CASSQKLRDRTYEQYF.